These 3 T cell receptor beta chains originate from one sample sequenced in a study of T cell responses to AZD1222 COVID-19 vaccine. Profiled with immunoSEQ multiplex PCR; TCRdb holds only in-frame clones, not every one. The sample holds about 120,000 clones, roughly 91% seen once. The source material was peripheral blood, sampled 28 days after the second AZD1222 dose. These TCRs come from an adult who received the AZD1222 COVID-19 vaccine.

The rearrangement uses TRBV10-1 and TRBJ1-1; TRBD1 might be the D (6 bases). Germline V gene sequence: CDR1 WNHNN, CDR2 SYGVQD (reference sequence). V gave up 4 bases and J gave up 1 base, with 13 bases separating them. The CDR3 is 15 amino acids. CDR3 residues: CASSGTGSTNTEAFF. The CDR3 DNA follows: TGCGCCAGCAGTGGTACAGGGTCAACGAACACTGAAGCTTTCTTT.

The rearrangement uses TRBV4-3 and TRBJ2-2; D may be TRBD1 or TRBD2 (5 bases each). V shed 1 base and J shed 4 bases, with 10 bases lying between them. The CDR3 has 15 residues. Germline CDR1 LGHNA, CDR2 YSLEER. The CDR3 sequence: CASSQAAGSTGELFF. CDR3 in DNA: TGCGCCAGCAGCCAAGCTGCAGGGAGCACCGGGGAGCTGTTTTTT.

The V gene is TRBV7-2, the J gene TRBJ2-1; D possibly corresponds to TRBD2 (5 bases). Germline V gives CDR1 SGHTA, CDR2 FQGNSA. Trimming took 4 bases from V and 13 from J, leaving 14 bases between them. The CDR3 extends over 12 amino acids. The CDR3 reads CASSSRLPGQFF. The CDR3 DNA is TGTGCCAGCAGCTCTAGACTACCCGGACAGTTCTTC.